Below are 18 T cell receptor beta chains sequenced from a single sample in a study of T cell repertoires in cytomegalovirus infection (dated by TCRdb to between 2018 and 2021). Data came from an Illumina HiSeq 1500. TCRdb cleaned the public reads at Q25 with fastp, built clones with MiXCR and kept in-frame beta chains. Every distinct CDR3 protein forms one entry, paired with its most common genes and DNA. Within this sample are 650,000 to 900,000 distinct CDR3 sequences, with about 27% of them counted one time only. The ten top clones hold around 14% of the sample. These receptors have no known antigen. The meaning of the sample's treatment or condition label: in vitro stimulation with specific CMV peptide epitopes to enrich CMV-specific T cells. The sample consisted of cultured CD8+ T cells from PBMCs, taken from culture after CMV antigen stimulation. Receptor source: a human donor in good health (CMV status not recorded). Some clones in this sample may be carry-over from other donors' samples.

The rearrangement links TRBV6-6 to TRBJ2-1; tentatively, D is TRBD1 (5 bases). This CDR3 region has 15 residues. Germline assignment: CDR1 MNHNY and CDR2 SVGAGI (reference sequence). V lost 2 bases, J lost 5 bases, and 13 bases lay in between. CDR3 in amino acids: CASSYRTPPDNEQFF. The CDR3 DNA is TGTGCCAGCAGTTACAGGACACCCCCGGACAATGAGCAGTTCTTC.

This chain joins TRBV6-5 and TRBJ2-7, with a possible D match to TRBD2 (5 bases). CDR1 is MNHEY and CDR2 is SVGAGI in the germline V gene. The V gene lost 2 bases and the J gene lost 3 bases, with 5 bases spanning the gap. The CDR3 has 12 residues. For the CDR3, the DNA is TGTGCCAGCAGTTACGAGGGCTACGAGCAGTACTTC. This codes for CASSYEGYEQYF.

CDR3 in amino acids: CASSVGRDLNNEQFF. CDR3 DNA sequence: TGTGCCAGCAGCGTAGGCCGGGACCTGAACAATGAGCAGTTCTTC. The chain links TRBV9 to TRBJ2-1, with D tentatively TRBD1 or TRBD2 (5 bases each). Germline assignment: CDR1 SGDLS and CDR2 YYNGEE. Trimming pared 0 bases from V and 5 bases from J, leaving 12 bases between. This CDR3 is built from 15 residues.

There are a few counts of this clonotype. This chain links TRBV12-3 or TRBV12-4 with TRBJ2-1; 9 bases are a match to TRBD1. This CDR3 comprises 15 residues. V dropped 6 bases and J dropped 4; count of bases not matched to a gene: 7. The CDR3 loop is CASRPGTGIYNEQFF. The CDR3 coding sequence is TGTGCCAGCAGACCTGGGACAGGGATTTACAATGAGCAGTTCTTC.

This clonotype was seen a few times. V and J are TRBV18 and TRBJ2-1, with a tentative D call TRBD1 (6 bases). Between the trimmed V and J ends, which lost 3 bases and 7 bases, there was a span of 31 bases. The germline V gene encodes CDR1 KGHSH and CDR2 LQKENI. The CDR3 is 20 amino acids. The CDR3 DNA is TGTGCCAGCTCACCCCGAGGGGACATGCAAGTAATAGGACAGAGAAATGAGCAGTTCTTC. This gives the protein CASSPRGDMQVIGQRNEQFF.

The V gene is TRBV9, the J gene TRBJ1-1; D call uncertain. This CDR3 has 18 residues. V dropped 0 bases and J dropped 0 bases, with 18 bases sitting between them. CDR1 is SGDLS, CDR2 YYNGEE, per germline. The CDR3 loop reads CASSVGGFTVGMNTEAFF. The CDR3, as DNA: TGTGCCAGCAGCGTAGGTGGCTTTACCGTGGGAATGAACACTGAAGCTTTCTTT.

In its sample, this clonotype was seen once. CDR3 sequence (DNA): TGTGCCATCAGTGAGTTTCCCTCGAGGGATGAGCAGTTCTTC. Protein: CAISEFPSRDEQFF. The chain recombines TRBV10-3 with TRBJ2-1; D may be TRBD2 (5 bases). The ends were cut back, 1 base at V and 8 bases at J, with 12 bases in the middle. The CDR3 totals 14 residues. Germline V gene lookup returns CDR1 ENHRY and CDR2 SYGVKD.

This clonotype was picked up a small number of times. The rearrangement joins TRBV27 to TRBJ1-3, with TRBD1 as a possible D gene (6 bases). Germline assignment: CDR1 MNHEY and CDR2 SMNVEV (reference sequence). The V end was cut by 2 bases, the J end by 4 bases, with 18 bases between. The CDR3 length is 17 residues. The CDR3 DNA reads as TGTGCCAGCAGTTTAGCTCGAGGGGGGGTGCGAGGAAACACCATATATTTT. Translated, it gives CASSLARGGVRGNTIYF.

The chain couples TRBV7-4 to TRBJ2-1; D perhaps matches TRBD2 (6 bases). V lost 4 bases to trimming and J lost 8 bases, with 18 bases between them. This CDR3 is 15 amino acids long. Germline CDR1 is SGHVT and CDR2 is SQSDAQ. CDR3 protein: CASSSAEAGWDEQFF. The CDR3, as DNA: TGTGCCAGCAGCTCCGCGGAGGCGGGGTGGGATGAGCAGTTCTTC.

This clonotype was counted between two and nine times. The chain employs TRBV28 and TRBJ2-3; the D gene is possibly TRBD2 (6 bases). V lost 3 bases to trimming and J lost 2 bases, with 18 bases between them. Germline assignment: CDR1 MDHEN and CDR2 SYDVKM. The CDR3 sequence is 17 residues long. CDR3 DNA: TGTGCCAGCAGTTTCCCCCTTAGCGGTGAGGACACAGATACGCAGTATTTT. It encodes CASSFPLSGEDTDTQYF.

This clonotype was picked up a small number of times. V is TRBV27 and J is TRBJ2-3, with D unresolved. The germline V and J ends were trimmed by 0 bases and 7 bases, with 11 bases remaining between them. This CDR3 spans 14 amino acids. Germline V gene lookup returns CDR1 MNHEY and CDR2 SMNVEV (reference sequence). The CDR3 here is CASSLSATWNTQYF. CDR3 in DNA: TGTGCCAGCAGTTTATCCGCCACATGGAATACGCAGTATTTT.

V and J are TRBV27 and TRBJ2-3; a weak D match, TRBD1 (5 bases). This CDR3 is 16 amino acids long. V was cut by 5 bases and J by 2 bases, with 17 bases left in between. The germline V gene encodes CDR1 MNHEY and CDR2 SMNVEV (reference sequence). The CDR3 reads CASSLLTVTTTDTQYF. DNA of the CDR3: TGTGCCAGCAGTCTTCTGACAGTCACAACCACAGATACGCAGTATTTT.

The chain joins TRBV10-3 to TRBJ2-7, with 9 bases that match TRBD1. V lost 2 bases to trimming and J lost 4 bases; unmatched junction nucleotides: 6. CDR1 is ENHRY and CDR2 is SYGVKD in the germline V gene. This CDR3 region has 15 residues. The CDR3 loop is CAISEPGQGSYEQYF. The CDR3 DNA is TGTGCCATCAGTGAGCCTGGACAGGGGAGTTACGAGCAGTACTTC.

The J gene is TRBJ2-1, the V gene TRBV5-1; perhaps TRBD1 as D (5 bases). Trimming removed 0 bases at V and 0 bases at J, with 16 bases between. The length of the CDR3 is 18 residues. CDR1 and CDR2 (germline): SGHRS, YFSETQ. The CDR3 region is CASSLEKDSPRSYNEQFF. CDR3 nucleotides: TGCGCCAGCAGCTTGGAAAAAGACAGTCCCCGCTCCTACAATGAGCAGTTCTTC. The entire variable domain, with the rest obtained from reference TRBV5-1 and TRBJ2-1, is as follows: KAGVTQTPRYLIKTRGQQVTLSCSPISGHRSVSWYQQTPGQGLQFLFEYFSETQRNKGNFPGRFSGRQFSNSRSEMNVSTLELGDSALYLCASSLEKDSPRSYNEQFFGPGTRLTVL.

The chain employs TRBV20-1 and TRBJ1-1; 7 nucleotides agree with TRBD1. This CDR3 has 15 amino acids. Unmatched junction bases numbered 7, after V lost 0 bases and J lost 3 bases. Germline assignment: CDR1 DFQATT and CDR2 SNEGSKA (reference sequence). CDR3 residues: CSARDRGQGDTEAFF. CDR3 sequence (DNA): TGCAGTGCTAGAGATCGCGGGCAGGGGGACACTGAAGCTTTCTTT.

This clonotype was detected only a few times. CDR3 loop: CASSIGGTSGGKNEQFF. The CDR3, as DNA: TGTGCCAGTAGTATAGGAGGGACTAGCGGGGGAAAGAATGAGCAGTTCTTC. The V gene is TRBV19, the J gene TRBJ2-1, with 14 bases that match TRBD2. Germline V gene data show CDR1 as LNHDA and CDR2 as SQIVND (reference sequence). V was clipped by 1 base and J by 7 bases; unmatched bases: 6. The CDR3 runs 17 residues.

This clonotype was seen repeatedly, ten times or more. The chain carries TRBV7-6 and TRBJ2-5, with 9 nucleotides matching TRBD1. There are 17 residues in the CDR3. With V trimmed by 4 bases and J by 5 bases, 14 bases remained unmatched. Germline V gene data show CDR1 as SGHVS and CDR2 as FNYEAQ. CDR3 protein: CASSYLTLGTGRETQYF. The CDR3 nucleotides read TGTGCCAGCAGCTACCTAACCCTCGGGACAGGGAGGGAGACCCAGTACTTC. Using reference TRBV7-6 and TRBJ2-5 for the parts outside the CDR3, the full variable domain is GAGVSQSPRYKVTKRGQDVALRCDPISGHVSLYWYRQALGQGPEFLTYFNYEAQQDKSGLPNDRFSAERPEGSISTLTIQRTEQRDSAMYRCASSYLTLGTGRETQYFGPGTRLLVL.

The V call is TRBV10-3, the J call TRBJ2-7; 13 positions match TRBD2. The CDR3 is made up of 15 amino acids. V shed 7 bases, J shed 4 bases, and the junction held 7 bases outside the gene matches. The germline V gene encodes CDR1 ENHRY and CDR2 SYGVKD. Written as DNA, the CDR3 is TGTGCCATCACCAGGACTAGCGGGGGTATTTACGAGCAGTACTTC. It yields the protein CAITRTSGGIYEQYF.